Below, 21 T cell receptor beta chains from the same sample are listed, as sequenced in a study of post-analysis software for immune sequencing data. Antigens of these TCRs are unknown. Carried by the TCR beta cDNA libraries were unique molecular identifiers. In TCRdb, the PCR reads were re-called with MiXCR into one record per CDR3 protein. The repertoire holds approximately 660,000 distinct CDR3 sequences, with approximately 60% as singletons. The study, taken as a whole, reports: Patients carried a handful of TRBV segments more frequently than controls did, and TRBV5-6, TRBV5-1 and TRBV20-1 were among them.

The sample was blood. All receptors derive from a girl between 2 and 10 years old with multiple sclerosis.

Here the CDR3 DNA reads TGTGCCAGCAGCGAATGGACAGATAGCGAGCAGTACTTC. This codes for CASSEWTDSEQYF. The V call is TRBV4-2, the J call TRBJ2-5; the D gene is possibly TRBD1 (6 bases). The closer fit of TRBJ2-7 to the DNA end suggests the J call may be wrong. There are 13 residues in the CDR3. Germline-derived CDR1 and CDR2 are LGHNA and YNFKEQ.

The V and J genes are TRBV29-1 and TRBJ2-5; D call uncertain. Germline V gene lookup returns CDR1 SQVTM and CDR2 ANQGSEA. Trimming took 8 bases from V and 1 from J, leaving 14 bases between them. The CDR3 is made up of 13 amino acids. The DNA for the CDR3 is TGCAGCACTGCGCGCAGGAGCCAAGAGACCCAGTACTTC. Protein product: CSTARRSQETQYF.

The chain couples TRBV4-3 to TRBJ2-3; 11 bases fit TRBD1. CDR1 LGHNA and CDR2 YSLEER come from the germline V gene. V dropped 6 bases and J dropped 6; count of bases not matched to a gene: 8. The CDR3 has 15 residues. CDR3: CASSIMDRGRDTQYF. The CDR3 DNA sequence: TGCGCCAGCAGTATTATGGACAGGGGGCGGGATACGCAGTATTTT.

DNA for the CDR3: TGTGCCAGCAGCTCCTACGCGGGGGGGAAGAACATTACGGGGCAGTACTTC. Translation gives CASSSYAGGKNITGQYF. The genes are TRBV7-2 and TRBJ2-7; 9 bases agree with TRBD2. The germline V gene encodes CDR1 SGHTA and CDR2 FQGNSA. The CDR3 runs 17 residues. J lost 9 bases, V lost 4 bases, and 19 bases had no gene match.

The V gene is TRBV6-4, the J gene TRBJ2-1; unclear D gene. The CDR3 has 16 residues. From germline, CDR1 is MRHNA and CDR2 SNTAGT. V was trimmed by 4 bases and J by 0 bases, leaving 13 bases between them. The CDR3 protein is CASSAQGGSSYNEQFF. In nucleotides, the CDR3 is TGTGCCAGCAGTGCGCAAGGTGGTAGCTCCTACAATGAGCAGTTCTTC.

V is TRBV9 and J is TRBJ2-5; D remains unclear. CDR1 SGDLS and CDR2 YYNGEE come from the germline V gene. Trimming removed 0 bases at V and 2 bases at J, with 8 bases between. CDR3 length: 14 residues. The CDR3 region has the DNA TGTGCCAGCAGCGTAGAGGGCATACAAGAGACCCAGTACTTC. This gives the protein CASSVEGIQETQYF. Full variable domain (outside the CDR3, taken from reference TRBV9 and TRBJ2-5): DSGVTQTPKHLITATGQRVTLRCSPRSGDLSVYWYQQSLDQGLQFLIQYYNGEERAKGNILERFSAQQFPDLHSELNLSSLELGDSALYFCASSVEGIQETQYFGPGTRLLVL.

The V gene is TRBV12-3 or TRBV12-4, the J gene TRBJ2-3; TRBD1 agrees at 9 bases. Unmatched junction bases numbered 10, after V lost 6 bases and J lost 3 bases. This CDR3 has 16 residues. The DNA for the CDR3 is TGTGCCAGCAGCCGCCGGACAGGGGCCGGTACAGATACGCAGTATTTT. As protein: CASSRRTGAGTDTQYF.

The table lists this clonotype with a few counts. The chain is built from TRBV11-2 and TRBJ2-1; TRBD2 matches at 10 bases. Trimming took 1 base from V and 4 from J; bases not matched to a gene: 7. This CDR3 comprises 17 residues. Per the germline V gene, CDR1 is SGHAT and CDR2 is FQNNGV. The CDR3 DNA reads as TGTGCCAGCAGCTTAGGGACTAGCGGACATTTGTACAATGAGCAGTTCTTC. Translated, it gives CASSLGTSGHLYNEQFF.

V usage is TRBV5-1 and J usage is TRBJ2-1; D not resolved. Germline-derived CDR1 and CDR2 are SGHRS and YFSETQ. The V end was cut by 6 bases, the J end by 3 bases, with 13 bases between. CDR3 length equals 14 residues. Here the CDR3 DNA reads TGCGCCAGCAAAGGATCATCAATCTACAATGAGCAGTTCTTC. Residues: CASKGSSIYNEQFF. The complete variable domain, with remaining parts taken from reference TRBV5-1 and TRBJ2-1, reads KAGVTQTPRYLIKTRGQQVTLSCSPISGHRSVSWYQQTPGQGLQFLFEYFSETQRNKGNFPGRFSGRQFSNSRSEMNVSTLELGDSALYLCASKGSSIYNEQFFGPGTRLTVL.

V is TRBV6-1 and J is TRBJ2-6, with 9 bases identical to TRBD2. J was trimmed by 0 bases and V by 6 bases; bases with no gene match: 9. Germline CDR1 and CDR2: MNHNS and SASEGT. The CDR3 totals 18 residues. CDR3 DNA sequence: TGTGCCAGCAGGGATAGGAGACTAGCGGACTCTGGGGCCAACGTCCTGACTTTC. Translating it yields CASRDRRLADSGANVLTF.

Note on this clonotype: An end of the junction differs from the germline gene, which may be a read error. The chain carries TRBV12-3 or TRBV12-4 and TRBJ2-3; 10 nucleotides agree with TRBD2. The CDR3 extends over 17 amino acids. The CDR3 DNA reads TGTGCCAGCAGTCCTTCCCTAGCGGGAGTTACCACAGATACGCAGTATTTC. Its protein is CASSPSLAGVTTDTQYF.

This sequence joins TRBV29-1 and TRBJ2-7; no reliable D call. The germline gives CDR1 SQVTM, CDR2 ANQGSEA. The CDR3 totals 13 residues. V was clipped by 1 base and J by 3 bases, with 10 bases between them. In DNA form, the CDR3 reads TGCAGCGTTGAAGTTACTTGGGGCTACGAGCAGTACTTC. This translates into CSVEVTWGYEQYF.

This clonotype was found a few times. The chain recombines TRBV11-2 with TRBJ2-6, with TRBD2 as a possible D gene (6 bases). Trimming took 3 bases from V and 1 from J, leaving 13 bases between them. The CDR3 spans 17 residues. From germline, CDR1 is SGHAT and CDR2 FQNNGV. The CDR3 nucleotides read TGTGCCAGCAGCTTGAGGCTGGCGGGGTCTGGGGCCAACGTCCTGACTTTC. It encodes CASSLRLAGSGANVLTF.

The chain is built from TRBV20-1 and TRBJ2-1; tentatively, D is TRBD2 (6 bases). The ends were cut back, 1 base at V and 2 bases at J, with 6 bases in the middle. Germline assignment: CDR1 DFQATT and CDR2 SNEGSKA (reference sequence). The CDR3 is 13 residues long. The CDR3 nucleotides are TGCAGTGCTAGAGGGGGGGCCTACAATGAGCAGTTCTTC. Translation gives CSARGGAYNEQFF.

V and J are TRBV10-1 and TRBJ1-2; D unresolved. The V gene's germline CDR1 is WNHNN and CDR2 SYGVQD (reference sequence). The CDR3 contains 13 residues. The V end was cut by 3 bases, the J end by 5 bases, with 10 bases between. CDR3 sequence reads: CASSDGLRYGYTF. The CDR3 DNA follows: TGCGCCAGCAGTGACGGGCTGCGGTATGGCTACACCTTC.

This rearrangement joins TRBV4-1 to TRBJ2-3, with 11 positions matching TRBD1. This CDR3 has 15 amino acids. Unmatched junction bases numbered 5, after V lost 4 bases and J lost 5 bases. CDR1 and CDR2 (germline): MGHRA, YSYEKL. CDR3 sequence reads: CASSRGQGVRDTQYF. CDR3 bases: TGCGCCAGCAGCCGGGGACAGGGGGTAAGAGATACGCAGTATTTT.

This clonotype was seen a few times. The V and J genes are TRBV10-1 and TRBJ2-3; the D gene is possibly TRBD1 (5 bases). Deletions cut 2 bases from V and 6 bases from J, with 18 bases between. The CDR3 is 16 residues long. In germline, CDR1 is WNHNN, CDR2 SYGVQD (reference sequence). The CDR3 sequence is CASSEVAWQGGDTQYF. In nucleotides, the CDR3 is TGCGCCAGCAGTGAGGTTGCTTGGCAGGGTGGTGATACGCAGTATTTT.

The chain links TRBV20-1 to TRBJ2-1; 9 positions match TRBD2. The germline CDR1 and CDR2 sequences are DFQATT and SNEGSKA (reference sequence). The ends lost 6 bases at V and 10 bases at J; junction bases unmatched: 19. The CDR3 has 16 residues. The CDR3 DNA follows: TGCAGTGCCCAGGGGGAGCTAGCGGGACGACTTTTAGAGCAGTTCTTC. It is translated as CSAQGELAGRLLEQFF.

This clonotype was counted between two and nine times. CDR3 in DNA: TGCAGTGCTCAAAGACAGGGAGGGTTCAATGAGCAGTTCTTC. Translation: CSAQRQGGFNEQFF. The V and J genes are TRBV20-1 and TRBJ2-1, with D tentatively TRBD1 or TRBD2 (7 bases each). Germline V CDR1 and CDR2: DFQATT, SNEGSKA (reference sequence). The CDR3 is made up of 14 amino acids. V gave up 5 bases and J gave up 6 bases, with 17 bases separating them.

This chain joins TRBV5-1 and TRBJ2-3; 9 bases are a match to TRBD2. The CDR3 totals 13 residues. The germline V gene encodes CDR1 SGHRS and CDR2 YFSETQ. The trim removed 5 bases at V and 3 bases at J, leaving 1 base unmatched. For the CDR3, the DNA is TGCGCCAGCAGGCGGGAGGGGACAGATACGCAGTATTTT. This translates into CASRREGTDTQYF.

V is TRBV6-5 and J is TRBJ2-6; weak D call: TRBD1 (5 bases). The CDR3 consists of 17 residues. V was cut by 2 bases and J by 0 bases, with 11 bases left in between. CDR1 and CDR2 (germline): MNHEY, SVGAGI. CDR3 region: CASSYRVDSSGANVLTF. CDR3 bases: TGTGCCAGCAGTTACCGTGTCGACAGCTCTGGGGCCAACGTCCTGACTTTC.